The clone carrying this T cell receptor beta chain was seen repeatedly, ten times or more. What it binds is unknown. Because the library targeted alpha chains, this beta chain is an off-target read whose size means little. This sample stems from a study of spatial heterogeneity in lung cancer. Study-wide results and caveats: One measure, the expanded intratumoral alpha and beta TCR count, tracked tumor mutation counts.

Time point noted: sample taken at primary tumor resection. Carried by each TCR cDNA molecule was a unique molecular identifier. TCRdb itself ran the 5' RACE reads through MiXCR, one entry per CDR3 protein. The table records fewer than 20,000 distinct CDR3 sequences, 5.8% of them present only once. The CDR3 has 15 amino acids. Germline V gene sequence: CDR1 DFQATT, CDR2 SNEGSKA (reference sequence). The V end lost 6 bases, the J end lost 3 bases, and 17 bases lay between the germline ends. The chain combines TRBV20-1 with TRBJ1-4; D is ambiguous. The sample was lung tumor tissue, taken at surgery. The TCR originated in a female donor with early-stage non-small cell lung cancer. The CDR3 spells CSATTPGTSNEKLFF. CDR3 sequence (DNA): TGCAGTGCCACCACACCGGGAACCTCTAATGAAAAACTGTTTTTT.